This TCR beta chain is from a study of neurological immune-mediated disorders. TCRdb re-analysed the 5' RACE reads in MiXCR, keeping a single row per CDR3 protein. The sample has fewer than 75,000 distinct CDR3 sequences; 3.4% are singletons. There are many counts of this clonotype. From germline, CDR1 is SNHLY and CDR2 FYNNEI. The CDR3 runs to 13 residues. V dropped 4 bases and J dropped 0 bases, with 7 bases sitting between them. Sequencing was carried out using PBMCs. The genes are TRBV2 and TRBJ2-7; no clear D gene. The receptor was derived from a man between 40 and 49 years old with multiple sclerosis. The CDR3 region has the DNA TGTGCCAGCAGTGGGACGGACTCCTACGAGCAGTACTTC. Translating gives CASSGTDSYEQYF.